The clone carrying this T cell receptor beta chain came up once. This sample stems from a study of blood T cell repertoires in COVID-19. Study-wide context: The study drew acute and convalescent COVID-19 samples from the United States, Italy and Spain. PBMCs, B-cell-depleted T cells, or T cells provided the cDNA or gDNA that made up the material.

The method was immunoSEQ multiplex PCR; TCRdb's version includes in-frame clones alone and lacks a portion of them. The table includes fewer than 250,000 clones, around 83% detected once. CDR1 and CDR2 from the germline V gene are SGDLS and YYNGEE. The CDR3 extends over 15 amino acids. V was trimmed by 1 base and J by 4 bases, leaving 14 bases between them. Sequencing input: peripheral blood. The rearrangement uses TRBV9 and TRBJ1-2; D is possibly TRBD1 (5 bases). The receptor comes from a woman between 50 and 59 years old with acute or convalescent COVID-19. CDR3 sequence reads: CASSVSSGTGYGYTF. The CDR3 nucleotides are TGTGCCAGCAGCGTAAGTTCCGGTACAGGCTATGGCTACACCTTC.